Listed below are T cell receptor beta chains from one sample, sequenced in a study of vaccination and CD4 T cells after COVID-19. For these TCRs, the target antigens are not known. One entry per CDR3 protein, called by TCRdb with MiXCR from the PCR reads. Of over 14,000 distinct CDR3 sequences detected, about 29% appear once; the ten largest clones hold around 17%. The source material was CD4+ T cells from blood, cultured in vitro, sampled before SARS-CoV-2 vaccination. Every receptor here comes from a human donor who received a COVID-19 vaccine. Each CDR3 is given with its conserved first and last residue. The order of the fields is J gene, CDR3 length, D gene, V gene, clone size, CDR3 protein, CDR3 DNA. D genes are given only for firm matches. A clone size is listed for some rows: how often the clone was seen (once, few, many), or a class if it is expanded.

>TRBJ2-3|16|TRBD2|TRBV24-1|few
CATSDMGLAGTHTQYF
TGTGCCACCAGTGATATGGGCCTAGCGGGGACCCATACGCAGTATTTT
>TRBJ2-3|16|TRBD2|TRBV28|-
CASTPADGGETDTQYF
TGTGCCAGCACCCCTGCGGACGGGGGGGAAACAGATACGCAGTATTTT
>TRBJ2-1|16|TRBD2|TRBV2|-
CASRSTGTRGYNEQFF
TGTGCCAGCAGGTCCACCGGGACTAGAGGCTACAATGAGCAGTTCTTC
>TRBJ2-2|15|TRBD1|TRBV5-4|-
CASSSYNRGTGELFF
TGTGCCAGCAGCTCGTACAACAGGGGGACCGGGGAGCTGTTTTTT
>TRBJ2-5|16|TRBD2|TRBV20-1|-
CSARDPWTSGKETQYF
TGCAGTGCTAGAGATCCCTGGACTAGCGGGAAAGAGACCCAGTACTTC
>TRBJ1-1|14|-|TRBV14|-
CASSQFVKGTEAFF
TGTGCCAGCAGCCAGTTCGTTAAGGGGACTGAAGCTTTCTTT
>TRBJ2-1|13|TRBD1|TRBV24-1|few
CATSEGGQGEQFF
TGTGCCACCAGTGAGGGGGGACAGGGTGAGCAGTTCTTC
>TRBJ2-5|14|-|TRBV7-2|medium-sized
CASSLAYREETQYF
TGTGCCAGCAGCTTAGCTTATAGGGAAGAGACCCAGTACTTC
>TRBJ2-1|16|TRBD2|TRBV4-2|once
CASSPGLAGPYNEQFF
TGTGCCAGCAGCCCGGGACTAGCCGGTCCCTACAATGAGCAGTTCTTC
>TRBJ2-7|16|TRBD1|TRBV25-1|-
CASSGDSGQGTDEQYF
TGTGCCAGCAGTGGTGACTCGGGACAGGGAACGGACGAGCAGTACTTC
>TRBJ2-5|11|-|TRBV6-1|-
CASSEGKTQYF
TGTGCCAGCAGTGAGGGGAAGACCCAGTACTTC
>TRBJ2-2|16|TRBD2|TRBV5-4|once
CASSSGLAGVTGELFF
TGTGCCAGCAGCTCGGGACTAGCGGGGGTCACCGGGGAGCTGTTTTTT
>TRBJ2-2|17|TRBD1|TRBV27|few
CASSRRGTAANTGELFF
TGTGCCAGCAGCCGCCGAGGGACAGCCGCGAACACCGGGGAGCTGTTTTTT
>TRBJ1-2|14|TRBD1|TRBV23-1|-
CASSQSTGPSYYTF
TGCGCCAGCAGTCAATCGACAGGGCCCTCGTACTACACCTTC
>TRBJ2-3|14|TRBD2|TRBV20-1|few
CSARFSGGFDTQYF
TGCAGTGCCCGGTTTAGCGGGGGCTTTGATACGCAGTATTTT
>TRBJ1-2|14|-|TRBV2|few
CASRGRRTNYGYTF
TGTGCCAGCAGAGGACGGAGAACTAACTATGGCTACACCTTC
>TRBJ2-1|15|TRBD1|TRBV5-4|few
CASSLQGARYNEQFF
TGTGCCAGCAGCTTACAGGGGGCGCGGTACAATGAGCAGTTCTTC
>TRBJ2-7|15|TRBD1|TRBV11-3|-
CASSLQTGGTYEQYF
TGTGCCAGCAGCTTACAGACAGGGGGCACCTACGAGCAGTACTTC
>TRBJ2-1|13|-|TRBV6-1|-
CASGRLTHNEQFF
TGTGCCAGCGGGAGACTAACCCACAATGAGCAGTTCTTC
>TRBJ1-2|15|-|TRBV5-1|-
CASSLASRQPYGYTF
TGCGCCAGCAGCTTGGCATCTCGGCAGCCTTATGGCTACACCTTC
>TRBJ2-5|16|TRBD1|TRBV5-4|-
CASSWGGRGLGETQYF
TGTGCCAGCAGCTGGGGCGGCAGGGGGCTAGGTGAGACCCAGTACTTC
>TRBJ1-6|13|-|TRBV7-9|-
CASSQNRDSPLHF
TGTGCCAGCAGCCAAAACAGGGATTCACCCCTCCACTTT
>TRBJ1-1|15|-|TRBV5-1|few
CASSLGTISGTEAFF
TGCGCCAGCAGCTTGGGGACAATTTCAGGGACTGAAGCTTTCTTT
>TRBJ1-2|13|-|TRBV20-1|-
CSARSYSSYGYTF
TGCAGTGCTAGATCTTACAGCTCCTATGGCTACACCTTC
>TRBJ2-1|15|-|TRBV7-9|-
CASSSSGPAINEQFF
TGTGCCAGCAGTTCGTCGGGACCCGCGATTAATGAGCAGTTCTTC
>TRBJ1-4|14|-|TRBV19|once
CASTGRGRGEKLFF
TGTGCCAGTACCGGACGCGGGCGGGGTGAAAAACTGTTTTTT
>TRBJ1-3|16|-|TRBV15|-
CATSRETAISGNTIYF
TGTGCCACCAGCAGAGAGACAGCCATCTCTGGAAACACCATATATTTT
>TRBJ2-3|16|TRBD2|TRBV5-4|few
CASSSPSGGPGDTQYF
TGTGCCAGCAGCTCCCCTAGCGGGGGGCCGGGGGATACGCAGTATTTT
>TRBJ1-5|12|-|TRBV20-1|few
CSAGRGNQPQHF
TGCAGTGCTGGCAGGGGTAATCAGCCCCAGCATTTT
>TRBJ1-1|15|TRBD1|TRBV6-1|few
CASRARQGLATEAFF
TGTGCCAGCAGAGCCAGACAGGGGCTCGCCACTGAAGCTTTCTTT
>TRBJ1-1|16|TRBD1|TRBV6-1|-
CASTPGTGGASTEAFF
TGTGCCAGCACCCCCGGGACAGGGGGCGCGAGCACTGAAGCTTTCTTT
>TRBJ1-1|13|-|TRBV24-1|few
CATSVGGDTEAFF
TGTGCCACCAGTGTGGGGGGTGACACTGAAGCTTTCTTT
>TRBJ1-5|15|TRBD1|TRBV2|few
CASSRDREGRQPQHF
TGTGCCAGCAGCCGCGACAGGGAGGGACGTCAGCCCCAGCATTTT
>TRBJ2-1|13|-|TRBV19|-
CASSLSGIHEQFF
TGTGCCAGTAGTCTGTCAGGGATCCATGAGCAGTTCTTC
>TRBJ2-1|15|-|TRBV6-1|few
CASSEAQYSYNEQFF
TGTGCCAGCAGTGAAGCGCAATACAGTTACAATGAGCAGTTCTTC
>TRBJ2-1|13|-|TRBV6-5|few
CASSYSGNNEQFF
TGTGCCAGCAGTTACTCAGGAAACAATGAGCAGTTCTTC
>TRBJ1-1|14|-|TRBV7-9|-
CASSLTEVNTEAFF
TGTGCCAGCAGCTTAACAGAGGTGAACACTGAAGCTTTCTTT
>TRBJ1-5|18|-|TRBV15|few
CATSRDLPRRDSNQPQHF
TGTGCCACCAGCAGAGATCTGCCTCGTAGGGATAGCAATCAGCCCCAGCATTTT
>TRBJ2-4|13|TRBD1|TRBV5-1|-
CASSFGQGDIQYF
TGCGCCAGCAGCTTCGGACAGGGTGACATTCAGTACTTC